The 17 T cell receptor beta chains reported below all come from one sample, sequenced in a study of T cell clonotyping in hematopoietic cell transplantation. Produced via immunoSEQ multiplex PCR; TCRdb's table is partial and in-frame only. The data show about 41,000 clones, roughly 96% seen once. Sequenced sample: peripheral blood mononuclear cells. These receptors came from a man aged 25 to 40 in good health. Some clones in this sample may be carry-over from other donors' samples.

V gene TRBV18 combines with J gene TRBJ2-3; D remains unclear. Germline V gene data show CDR1 as KGHSH and CDR2 as LQKENI. The V and J ends lost 0 bases and 3 bases respectively, with 16 bases between them. This CDR3 contains 17 residues. The CDR3 DNA reads as TGTGCCAGCTCACCACCATTCGCTAAGCAATGGACAGATACGCAGTATTTT. It yields the protein CASSPPFAKQWTDTQYF. The whole variable domain, remainder taken from reference TRBV18 and TRBJ2-3, is NAGVMQNPRHLVRRRGQEARLRCSPMKGHSHVYWYRQLPEEGLKFMVYLQKENIIDESGMPKERFSAEFPKEGPSILRIQQVVRGDSAAYFCASSPPFAKQWTDTQYFGPGTRLTVL.

J is TRBJ2-3 and V is TRBV7-9; 10 bases agree with TRBD2. CDR1 is SEHNR, CDR2 FQNEAQ, per germline (reference sequence). This CDR3 is 12 amino acids long. V lost 6 bases to trimming and J lost 14 bases; unmatched junction nucleotides: 8. CDR3 loop: CASSRSGRAAYF. Here the CDR3 DNA reads TGTGCCAGCAGTCGAAGCGGGAGGGCCGCGTATTTT.

Details on this clone: Other nucleotide sequences from this sample produce the same CDR3. The V call is TRBV18, the J call TRBJ2-7; D is uncertain. V was clipped by 3 bases and J by 5 bases, with 5 bases between them. CDR3 length: 11 residues. The germline V gene encodes CDR1 KGHSH and CDR2 LQKENI. CDR3 coding DNA: TGTGCCAGCTCACCTAAGGACGAGCAGTACTTC. It codes for CASSPKDEQYF.

The chain joins TRBV19 to TRBJ2-7; TRBD1 matches at 10 bases. Germline-derived CDR1 and CDR2 are LNHDA and SQIVND (reference sequence). V shed 8 bases, J shed 6 bases, and the junction held 4 bases outside the gene matches. The CDR3 loop spans 12 amino acids. CDR3 sequence: CASLDRGGEQYF. The CDR3 region has the DNA TGTGCCAGTTTGGACAGGGGGGGCGAGCAGTACTTC.

This chain connects TRBV7-6 to TRBJ2-1; TRBD2 matches 8 bases. Unmatched junction bases numbered 11, after V lost 5 bases and J lost 8 bases. CDR1 and CDR2 (germline): SGHVS, FNYEAQ. The length of the CDR3 is 15 residues. CDR3 amino acids: CASSKQRGRGDEQFF. CDR3 nucleotide sequence: TGTGCCAGCAGCAAGCAGCGGGGGCGGGGGGATGAGCAGTTCTTC. Complete variable domain (other parts from reference TRBV7-6 and TRBJ2-1): GAGVSQSPRYKVTKRGQDVALRCDPISGHVSLYWYRQALGQGPEFLTYFNYEAQQDKSGLPNDRFSAERPEGSISTLTIQRTEQRDSAMYRCASSKQRGRGDEQFFGPGTRLTVL.

CDR3 protein: CASSAGTGREGNTEAFF. CDR3 in DNA: TGTGCCAGCAGCGCCGGGACAGGGAGAGAGGGGAACACTGAAGCTTTCTTT. The V gene is TRBV11-3, the J gene TRBJ1-1; 9 nucleotides agree with TRBD1. J gave up 1 base and V 5 bases, and 11 bases lay outside the gene matches. Germline CDR1 SGHNT, CDR2 YENEEA. CDR3 length: 17 amino acids. Using reference TRBV11-3 and TRBJ1-1 for the parts outside the CDR3, the full variable domain is EAGVVQSPRYKIIEKKQPVAFWCNPISGHNTLYWYLQNLGQGPELLIRYENEEAVDDSQLPKDRFSAERLKGVDSTLKIQPAELGDSAVYLCASSAGTGREGNTEAFFGQGTRLTVV.

The chain recombines TRBV12-5 with TRBJ1-1; D is ambiguous. Trimming left V 7 bases short and J 5 bases short, with 11 bases between. Germline V gives CDR1 LGHNT, CDR2 FRNRAP. CDR3 length equals 12 residues. The CDR3 is CASAQAGTEAFF. CDR3 in DNA: TGTGCTAGTGCCCAAGCCGGGACTGAAGCTTTCTTT.

This sequence joins TRBV10-3 and TRBJ1-1, with D tentatively TRBD1 (5 bases). The ends were cut back, 3 bases at V and 0 bases at J, with 8 bases in the middle. The CDR3 covers 14 residues. The germline V gene encodes CDR1 ENHRY and CDR2 SYGVKD. CDR3 bases: TGTGCCATCAGTGATACCAGGGTGAACACTGAAGCTTTCTTT. It specifies CAISDTRVNTEAFF.

The chain has TRBV5-1 and TRBJ2-1, with 8 bases that match TRBD1. Germline CDR1 reads SGHRS; CDR2 reads YFSETQ. The CDR3 is 15 amino acids. The J segment lost 3 bases and the V segment lost 4 bases, leaving 6 bases of the junction unmatched. CDR3 sequence: CASSIDRGLYNEQFF. As DNA, the CDR3 is TGCGCCAGCAGCATAGACAGGGGCCTCTACAATGAGCAGTTCTTC.

V gene TRBV30 combines with J gene TRBJ2-1, with a weak D call TRBD1 (5 bases). V was shortened by 4 bases and J by 5 bases, with 15 bases between the two germline ends. CDR3 length equals 14 residues. In germline, CDR1 is GTSNPN, CDR2 SVGIG (reference sequence). CDR3: CAWTHGVGDNEQFF. As DNA, the CDR3 is TGTGCCTGGACCCATGGAGTAGGGGACAATGAGCAGTTCTTC.

In its sample, this clone was seen once. The rearrangement joins TRBV13 to TRBJ1-1; no reliable D call. This CDR3 contains 12 residues. Germline CDR1 is PRHDT and CDR2 is FYEKMQ (reference sequence). Trimming took 1 base from V and 4 from J, leaving 4 bases between them. The CDR3 DNA follows: TGTGCCAGCAGCTTAGATCGCACTGAAGCTTTCTTT. It specifies CASSLDRTEAFF.

The J gene is TRBJ2-5, the V gene TRBV7-6; 15 positions agree with TRBD2. The CDR3 is 18 residues long. Germline values: CDR1 SGHVS, CDR2 FNYEAQ. Trimming took 4 bases from V and 2 from J; bases not matched to a gene: 8. Written as DNA, the CDR3 is TGTGCCAGCAGCTCAGGGGGACTAGCGGGGGGCCGACAAGAGACCCAGTACTTC. This sequence encodes CASSSGGLAGGRQETQYF. Supplemented by reference TRBV7-6 and TRBJ2-5, the full variable domain reads GAGVSQSPRYKVTKRGQDVALRCDPISGHVSLYWYRQALGQGPEFLTYFNYEAQQDKSGLPNDRFSAERPEGSISTLTIQRTEQRDSAMYRCASSSGGLAGGRQETQYFGPGTRLLVL.

This chain uses TRBV4-1 with TRBJ1-2, with D hard to call. The CDR3 spans 16 residues. Germline CDR1 MGHRA, CDR2 YSYEKL. The V end lost 1 base, the J end lost 0 bases, and 12 bases lay between the germline ends. CDR3 sequence: CASSQAPSTPNYGYTF. The CDR3 DNA reads TGCGCCAGCAGCCAAGCACCCAGTACACCTAACTATGGCTACACCTTC.

V is TRBV5-1 and J is TRBJ1-1; D perhaps matches TRBD1 (5 bases). V was shortened by 5 bases and J by 7 bases, with 12 bases between the two germline ends. The length of the CDR3 is 12 residues. Germline-derived CDR1 and CDR2 are SGHRS and YFSETQ. The CDR3 coding sequence is TGCGCCAGCAGTGCAGGGAGCGGTGAAGCTTTCTTT. Translating it yields CASSAGSGEAFF.

This clone has just one count. The gene calls are TRBV5-1 and TRBJ2-7, with D maybe TRBD1 (6 bases). This CDR3 has 15 amino acids. The V end lost 1 base, the J end lost 7 bases, and 18 bases lay between the germline ends. Germline CDR1 and CDR2: SGHRS and YFSETQ. The chain's CDR3 is CASSLNRDKLGEQYF. The CDR3 coding sequence is TGCGCCAGCAGCTTGAACCGGGACAAACTCGGGGAGCAGTACTTC. Looking up the rest from reference TRBV5-1 and TRBJ2-7 gives the full variable domain: KAGVTQTPRYLIKTRGQQVTLSCSPISGHRSVSWYQQTPGQGLQFLFEYFSETQRNKGNFPGRFSGRQFSNSRSEMNVSTLELGDSALYLCASSLNRDKLGEQYFGPGTRLTVT.

The V gene is TRBV5-6, the J gene TRBJ1-4, with 7 positions matching TRBD1. With 4 bases clipped from V and 5 bases from J, the junction kept 20 bases outside the gene matches. The CDR3 spans 19 residues. The germline gives CDR1 SGHDT, CDR2 YYEEEE. DNA of the CDR3: TGTGCCAGCAGCCGGGACAGCTTTCTTTTACGGGAAGAAAATGAAAAACTGTTTTTT. It translates to CASSRDSFLLREENEKLFF. Full variable domain (outside the CDR3, taken from reference TRBV5-6 and TRBJ1-4): DAGVTQSPTHLIKTRGQQVTLRCSPKSGHDTVSWYQQALGQGPQFIFQYYEEEERQRGNFPDRFSGHQFPNYSSELNVNALLLGDSALYLCASSRDSFLLREENEKLFFGSGTQLSVL.

This chain uses TRBV29-1 with TRBJ1-2; a weak D match, TRBD1 (5 bases). The CDR3 spans 19 residues. The germline CDR1 and CDR2 sequences are SQVTM and ANQGSEA. V was clipped by 0 bases and J by 1 base, with 24 bases between them. CDR3 protein: CSVEDPVVGQTNRNYGYTF. The CDR3 DNA is TGCAGCGTTGAAGATCCGGTGGTGGGGCAGACAAACCGTAACTATGGCTACACCTTC.